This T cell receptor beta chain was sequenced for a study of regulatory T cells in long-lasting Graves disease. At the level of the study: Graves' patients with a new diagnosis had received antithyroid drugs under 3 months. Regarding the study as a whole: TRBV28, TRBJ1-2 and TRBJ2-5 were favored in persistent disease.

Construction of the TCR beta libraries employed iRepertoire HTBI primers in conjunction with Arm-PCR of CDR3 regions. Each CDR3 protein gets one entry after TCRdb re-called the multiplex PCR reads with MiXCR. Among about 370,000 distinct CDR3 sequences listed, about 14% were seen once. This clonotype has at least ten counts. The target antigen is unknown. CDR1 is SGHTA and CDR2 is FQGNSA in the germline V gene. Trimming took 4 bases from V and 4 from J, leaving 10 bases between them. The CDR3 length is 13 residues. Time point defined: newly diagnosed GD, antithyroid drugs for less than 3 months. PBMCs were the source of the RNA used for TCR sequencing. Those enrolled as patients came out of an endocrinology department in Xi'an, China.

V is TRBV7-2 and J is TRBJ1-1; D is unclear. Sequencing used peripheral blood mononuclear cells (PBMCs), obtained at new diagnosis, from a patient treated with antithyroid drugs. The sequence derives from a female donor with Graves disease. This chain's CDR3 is CASSSLPTTEAFF. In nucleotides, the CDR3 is TGTGCCAGCAGCTCCTTACCGACCACTGAAGCTTTCTTT.